The 18 T cell receptor beta chains in this list originate from one sample, sequenced in a study of chemoradiotherapy in HPV16-positive cancers. Here immunoSEQ multiplex PCR was the method, and the copy in TCRdb shows in-frame clones only, minus some. The top ten clones hold approximately 11% of a sample with about 16,000 clones, 79% of them seen once. The specimen was obtained from a patient who underwent chemoradiotherapy. The receptor source for this set is a human donor with HPV-associated anogenital cancer.

The gene calls are TRBV5-4 and TRBJ2-3; possible D gene TRBD2, 6 bases. The germline gives CDR1 SGHNT, CDR2 YYREEE (reference sequence). Between the trimmed V and J ends, which lost 1 base and 3 bases, there was a span of 15 bases. The CDR3 spans 16 residues. This CDR3 reads CASSLQAGPPTDTQYF. The CDR3 DNA sequence: TGTGCCAGCAGCTTGCAGGCGGGACCACCTACAGATACGCAGTATTTT.

In its sample, this clone was seen a few times. The J gene is TRBJ2-7, the V gene TRBV5-4; unclear D gene. Trimming stripped 0 bases from V and 5 bases from J, with 6 bases between. Germline loops: CDR1 SGHNT, CDR2 YYREEE (reference sequence). The CDR3 consists of 12 residues. In DNA form, the CDR3 reads TGTGCCAGCAGCTTGGTGCCGAACGAGCAGTACTTC. This gives the protein CASSLVPNEQYF.

V gene TRBV18 combines with J gene TRBJ1-2; 7 bases are shared with TRBD1. The germline V gene has CDR1 KGHSH and CDR2 LQKENI. The CDR3 contains 14 residues. Trimming cost V 1 base and J 14 bases; bases outside gene matches: 13. CDR3 in amino acids: CASSPQGARGEVTF. The CDR3 nucleotides are TGTGCCAGCTCACCACAGGGGGCGCGTGGGGAAGTAACCTTC. Combining the CDR3 with reference TRBV18 and TRBJ1-2 gives the whole variable domain NAGVMQNPRHLVRRRGQEARLRCSPMKGHSHVYWYRQLPEEGLKFMVYLQKENIIDESGMPKERFSAEFPKEGPSILRIQQVVRGDSAAYFCASSPQGARGEVTFGSGTRLTVV.

The genes are TRBV27 and TRBJ2-2, with unresolved D. Germline CDR1 reads MNHEY; CDR2 reads SMNVEV (reference sequence). The CDR3 contains 11 residues. Trimming pared 3 bases from V and 6 bases from J, leaving 2 bases between. The DNA for the CDR3 is TGTGCCAGCAGTTTGTCCGGGGAGCTGTTTTTT. Its translation: CASSLSGELFF.

The chain has TRBV5-5 and TRBJ2-3, with D perhaps matching TRBD2 (6 bases). The germline V and J ends were trimmed by 6 bases and 11 bases, with 16 bases remaining between them. The germline CDR1 and CDR2 sequences are SGHKS and YYEKEE (reference sequence). The CDR3 has 12 residues. Here the CDR3 reads CASTSRGTEQYF. The DNA of the CDR3 is TGTGCCAGCACCTCACGGGGGACCGAGCAGTATTTT.

This chain uses TRBV5-1 with TRBJ2-1; 11 nucleotides match TRBD1. This CDR3 is 16 amino acids long. Trimming cost V 4 bases and J 7 bases; bases outside gene matches: 10. Germline lookup yields CDR1 SGHRS and CDR2 YFSETQ. The CDR3 DNA reads as TGCGCCAGCAGCGCCGGACAGGGGGCGCCTCGGAATGAGCAGTTCTTC. As protein: CASSAGQGAPRNEQFF.

This clone occurred once. The chain couples TRBV19 to TRBJ2-3; no reliable D call. This CDR3 is built from 11 residues. V was clipped by 3 bases and J by 8 bases, with 6 bases between them. The germline gives CDR1 LNHDA, CDR2 SQIVND (reference sequence). Written as DNA, the CDR3 is TGTGCCAGTAGTATGGGCCGTACGCAGTATTTT. Translation: CASSMGRTQYF. Full variable domain (outside the CDR3, taken from reference TRBV19 and TRBJ2-3): DGGITQSPKYLFRKEGQNVTLSCEQNLNHDAMYWYRQDPGQGLRLIYYSQIVNDFQKGDIAEGYSVSREKKESFPLTVTSAQKNPTAFYLCASSMGRTQYFGPGTRLTVL.

The chain links TRBV25-1 to TRBJ1-2; 7 positions agree with TRBD1. Germline CDR1 is MGHDK and CDR2 is SYGVNS. The ends lost 0 bases at V and 3 bases at J; junction bases unmatched: 7. The CDR3 is 16 amino acids. In DNA form, the CDR3 reads TGTGCCAGCAGTGAATATAAAGGGGGCCGGGACTATGGCTACACCTTC. This sequence encodes CASSEYKGGRDYGYTF.

The chain joins TRBV28 to TRBJ1-1; tentative D call: TRBD1 (5 bases). CDR1 is MDHEN and CDR2 is SYDVKM in the germline V gene. The CDR3 contains 13 residues. Trimming cost V 7 bases and J 0 bases, with 9 bases left between them. The CDR3 DNA sequence: TGTGCCAGCACATGGGGGTTGAACACTGAAGCTTTCTTT. Encoded protein: CASTWGLNTEAFF.

The V call is TRBV2, the J call TRBJ1-2; TRBD1 matches 11 bases. The germline V gene encodes CDR1 SNHLY and CDR2 FYNNEI. The J segment lost 5 bases and the V segment lost 7 bases, leaving 9 bases of the junction unmatched. The CDR3 extends over 15 amino acids. The CDR3 here is CASKTGTGGGYGYTF. The CDR3 DNA follows: TGTGCCAGCAAGACCGGGACAGGGGGGGGGTATGGCTACACCTTC.

V and J are TRBV28 and TRBJ2-5, with D perhaps being TRBD1 or TRBD2 (6 bases each). The CDR3 is 13 residues long. Looked up from germline, CDR1 is MDHEN and CDR2 is SYDVKM. Trimming removed 6 bases from V and 3 bases from J, with 11 bases in between. The CDR3 sequence is CASSRGGEETQYF. DNA for the CDR3: TGTGCCAGCAGCAGGGGAGGCGAAGAGACCCAGTACTTC.

This clone was seen just once. This chain links TRBV19 with TRBJ2-7; a weak D match, TRBD2 (6 bases). The germline V gene encodes CDR1 LNHDA and CDR2 SQIVND (reference sequence). The CDR3 loop spans 13 amino acids. V lost 4 bases and J lost 5, with 12 bases in between. The CDR3 coding sequence is TGTGCCAGTAGTAGACTAGGCGATCACGAGCAGTACTTC. This sequence encodes CASSRLGDHEQYF.

V gene TRBV6-5 combines with J gene TRBJ1-2, with 7 bases aligning to TRBD1. With 7 bases clipped from V and 2 bases from J, the junction kept 7 bases outside the gene matches. In germline, CDR1 is MNHEY, CDR2 SVGAGI. The CDR3 is made up of 14 amino acids. CDR3 nucleotides: TGTGCCAGCAAACGGGGACAGCGGAACTATGGCTACACCTTC. It is translated as CASKRGQRNYGYTF.

The chain carries TRBV11-2 and TRBJ2-1; the D is unclear. The CDR3 length is 11 residues. CDR1 is SGHAT and CDR2 is FQNNGV in the germline V gene. Trimming stripped 3 bases from V and 10 bases from J, with 7 bases between. In DNA form, the CDR3 reads TGTGCCAGCAGCTTTAGTCGGGAGCAGTTCTTC. This sequence encodes CASSFSREQFF.

The gene calls are TRBV30 and TRBJ2-7, with TRBD1 as a possible D gene (6 bases). The CDR3 loop spans 17 amino acids. The germline gives CDR1 GTSNPN, CDR2 SVGIG (reference sequence). V was shortened by 0 bases and J by 2 bases, with 20 bases between the two germline ends. The CDR3 nucleotides are TGTGCCTGGAGTGTCGGATCATGGGGGCAGGCAACCTACGAGCAGTACTTC. Translating gives CAWSVGSWGQATYEQYF.

V and J are TRBV18 and TRBJ2-2; TRBD1 is a possible D gene (5 bases). Trimming removed 1 base at V and 6 bases at J, with 12 bases between. Germline V gives CDR1 KGHSH, CDR2 LQKENI. This CDR3 has 15 residues. Written as DNA, the CDR3 is TGTGCCAGCTCACCACGGTCAGGGAATGCCGGGGAGCTGTTTTTT. Encoded protein: CASSPRSGNAGELFF. The whole variable domain, filled in from reference TRBV18 and TRBJ2-2, reads NAGVMQNPRHLVRRRGQEARLRCSPMKGHSHVYWYRQLPEEGLKFMVYLQKENIIDESGMPKERFSAEFPKEGPSILRIQQVVRGDSAAYFCASSPRSGNAGELFFGEGSRLTVL.

The chain combines TRBV5-8 with TRBJ1-2; TRBD1 agrees at 9 bases. This CDR3 has 16 amino acids. Germline V CDR1 and CDR2: SGHTS, YDEGEE. J was trimmed by 4 bases and V by 4 bases; bases with no gene match: 11. Here the CDR3 reads CASSPGTGRYGYGYTF. CDR3 coding DNA: TGTGCCAGCAGCCCAGGGACAGGGAGGTACGGCTATGGCTACACCTTC.

CDR3 bases: TGCGCCAGCAGCCAAGGGGCAGATACTTTAAACACTGAAGCTTTCTTT. It yields the protein CASSQGADTLNTEAFF. This rearrangement joins TRBV4-1 to TRBJ1-1; D unresolved. There are 16 residues in the CDR3. The germline CDR1 and CDR2 sequences are MGHRA and YSYEKL. The V and J ends lost 1 base and 2 bases respectively, with 14 bases between them.